This passage covers 24 T cell receptor beta chains from one sample sequenced in a study of Graves' ophthalmopathy and Graves' hyperthyroidism. Amplified material comprised TCR beta CDR3 regions derived from RNA transcripts. HTBI primers primed a first-round RT-PCR, and a second-round multiplex PCR followed. TCRdb processed the multiplex PCR reads anew with MiXCR; each CDR3 protein has one entry. The table records about 400,000 distinct CDR3 sequences, 15% of them present only once. Specimen: peripheral blood. These TCRs come from a woman aged 18-30 years with stable Graves' hyperthyroidism.

This clonotype appeared many times. The chain carries TRBV12-3 or TRBV12-4 and TRBJ1-1; a weak D match, TRBD1 (5 bases). V shed 8 bases and J shed 11 bases, with 12 bases lying between them. The CDR3 totals 10 residues. CDR3 in amino acids: CASLSGDAFF. CDR3 in DNA: TGTGCCAGCTTGAGTGGGGACGCTTTCTTT.

Ten or more counts support this clonotype. The chain carries TRBV6-5 and TRBJ1-1; 7 bases are shared with TRBD1. The CDR3 is 14 residues long. J gave up 5 bases and V 1 base, and 4 bases lay outside the gene matches. The germline gives CDR1 MNHEY, CDR2 SVGAGI. CDR3 sequence: CASSYFGQATEAFF. In DNA, the CDR3 is TGTGCCAGCAGTTACTTCGGACAGGCTACTGAAGCTTTCTTT.

The table lists this clonotype with many counts. CDR3 in amino acids: CASSLTGLSSYEQYF. The CDR3 coding sequence is TGTGCCAGCAGTTTAACAGGGCTTTCCTCCTACGAGCAGTACTTC. The chain joins TRBV11-3 to TRBJ2-7; maybe TRBD1 (6 bases). Germline CDR1 SGHNT, CDR2 YENEEA. The V and J ends lost 6 bases and 0 bases respectively, with 15 bases between them. The CDR3 spans 15 residues.

Many counts were recorded for this clonotype. The gene calls are TRBV2 and TRBJ1-5; D ambiguous. Germline V CDR1 and CDR2: SNHLY, FYNNEI. Trimming took off 7 bases at V and 0 bases at J, with 13 bases between the two ends. The CDR3 length is 15 residues. The CDR3 nucleotides are TGTGCCAGCAAGGTTCAGAAATATAGCAATCAGCCCCAGCATTTT. It encodes CASKVQKYSNQPQHF.

The chain links TRBV12-3 or TRBV12-4 to TRBJ1-2; no firm D call. The ends were cut back, 5 bases at V and 0 bases at J, with 13 bases in the middle. The length of the CDR3 is 15 residues. The chain's CDR3 is CASSLHPNTNYGYTF. CDR3 in DNA: TGTGCCAGCAGTCTGCATCCTAATACTAACTATGGCTACACCTTC.

In this sample, this clonotype turned up many times. This sequence joins TRBV2 and TRBJ2-5, with 9 bases aligning to TRBD1. The germline V gene has CDR1 SNHLY and CDR2 FYNNEI. This CDR3 comprises 13 residues. V gave up 10 bases and J gave up 5 bases; unmatched junction bases: 8. CDR3 amino acids: CANALGTGETQYF. The CDR3 bases are TGTGCCAATGCTTTAGGGACAGGGGAGACCCAGTACTTC.

In its sample, this clonotype was seen many times. One junction end disagrees with the germline gene, perhaps due to a read error. The chain has TRBV7-2 and TRBJ2-7; tentative D call: TRBD2 (6 bases). Germline CDR1 SGHTA, CDR2 FQGNSA. The CDR3 contains 14 residues. The DNA for the CDR3 is TGTGCCAGCAGTTTAGCGGTACTCAGCTACGAGCAGTACTTC. The encoded protein is CASSLAVLSYEQYF.

There are many counts of this clonotype. This sequence joins TRBV12-5 and TRBJ2-6; TRBD2 is a possible D gene (6 bases). The CDR3 consists of 15 residues. The V gene's germline CDR1 is LGHNT and CDR2 FRNRAP. V lost 4 bases and J 3 bases, leaving 10 bases between the germline ends. The CDR3 region has the DNA TGTGCTAGTGGTTCGGGGGTGAGTGGGGCCAACGTCCTGACTTTC. Residues: CASGSGVSGANVLTF. The full variable domain, its missing parts supplied by reference TRBV12-5 and TRBJ2-6, is DARVTQTPRHKVTEMGQEVTMRCQPILGHNTVFWYRQTMMQGLELLAYFRNRAPLDDSGMPKDRFSAEMPDATLATLKIQPSEPRDSAVYFCASGSGVSGANVLTFGAGSRLTVL.

The table lists this clonotype with a few counts. V usage is TRBV29-1 and J usage is TRBJ2-5; TRBD2 matches at 7 bases. Germline V lookup: CDR1 SQVTM, CDR2 ANQGSEA. The J segment lost 5 bases and the V segment lost 6 bases, leaving 15 bases of the junction unmatched. The CDR3 is 15 residues long. CDR3: CSVGGSREVPETQYF. In DNA form, the CDR3 reads TGCAGCGTGGGGGGGAGCAGGGAGGTTCCGGAGACCCAGTACTTC.

The chain recombines TRBV28 with TRBJ1-2; 8 bases map to TRBD1. The CDR3 spans 16 residues. V dropped 4 bases and J dropped 2; count of bases not matched to a gene: 9. In germline, CDR1 is MDHEN, CDR2 SYDVKM. This CDR3 is CASSSVGDRYNYGYTF. The CDR3 region has the DNA TGTGCCAGCAGTTCCGTTGGGGACAGGTACAACTATGGCTACACCTTC.

This clonotype was observed many times. The rearrangement links TRBV9 to TRBJ2-7; maybe TRBD1 (5 bases). Germline-derived CDR1 and CDR2 are SGDLS and YYNGEE. The CDR3 contains 13 residues. With 0 bases removed from V and 7 bases from J, the gap between germline ends came to 11 bases. CDR3 DNA sequence: TGTGCCAGCAGCGTAGATGGGGCGCGGGAGCAGTACTTC. Encoded protein: CASSVDGAREQYF.

This clonotype was seen many times. The V call is TRBV29-1, the J call TRBJ1-2; perhaps TRBD1 as D (5 bases). Germline V CDR1 and CDR2: SQVTM, ANQGSEA. With 1 base removed from V and 8 bases from J, the gap between germline ends came to 8 bases. This CDR3 region has 11 residues. CDR3 residues: CSVEGDRGYTF. CDR3 coding DNA: TGCAGCGTTGAAGGCGACAGAGGCTACACCTTC.

This clonotype appeared many times. V and J are TRBV11-3 and TRBJ1-3; D might be TRBD1 (6 bases). Trimming pared 1 base from V and 6 bases from J, leaving 13 bases between. Germline V CDR1 and CDR2: SGHNT, YENEEA. The CDR3 runs 15 residues. In DNA form, the CDR3 reads TGTGCCAGCAGCTTAGGCCCGGGACATTTAAACACCATATATTTT. Translating gives CASSLGPGHLNTIYF.

This clonotype came up many times. The chain has TRBV2 and TRBJ2-7; D not certain. Germline V CDR1 and CDR2: SNHLY, FYNNEI. This CDR3 region has 10 residues. Trimming pared 5 bases from V and 7 bases from J, leaving 6 bases between. CDR3 protein: CASSLNEQYF. DNA for the CDR3: TGTGCCAGCAGTCTGAATGAGCAGTACTTC. Based on the CDR3 plus reference TRBV2 and TRBJ2-7, the full variable domain is EPEVTQTPSHQVTQMGQEVILRCVPISNHLYFYWYRQILGQKVEFLVSFYNNEISEKSEIFDDQFSVERPDGSNFTLKIRSTKLEDSAMYFCASSLNEQYFGPGTRLTVT.

This chain connects TRBV2 to TRBJ1-1, with TRBD1 identical over 7 bases. The germline gives CDR1 SNHLY, CDR2 FYNNEI. J was trimmed by 1 base and V by 8 bases; bases with no gene match: 4. The CDR3 has 13 residues. CDR3 amino acids: CASGDSSNTEAFF. The CDR3, as DNA: TGTGCCAGCGGGGACAGTTCGAACACTGAAGCTTTCTTT. Based on the CDR3 plus reference TRBV2 and TRBJ1-1, the full variable domain is EPEVTQTPSHQVTQMGQEVILRCVPISNHLYFYWYRQILGQKVEFLVSFYNNEISEKSEIFDDQFSVERPDGSNFTLKIRSTKLEDSAMYFCASGDSSNTEAFFGQGTRLTVV.

A remark on this clonotype: At one end the junction does not follow the germline gene, possibly because of a read error. This chain connects TRBV5-1 to TRBJ1-1; unclear D gene. The length of the CDR3 is 13 residues. Germline loops: CDR1 SGHRS, CDR2 YFSETQ. The chain's CDR3 is CASSLVGSTDAFF. The DNA of the CDR3 is TGCGCCAGCAGCTTGGTAGGTTCCACTGATGCTTTCTTT.

In this sample, this clonotype turned up many times. The rearrangement joins TRBV7-9 to TRBJ1-2, with a possible D match to TRBD1 (6 bases). CDR3 length: 14 amino acids. Trimming shortened V by 10 bases and J by 2 bases, and 17 bases separated the two germline ends. Germline CDR1 and CDR2: SEHNR and FQNEAQ (reference sequence). The CDR3 DNA is TGTGCCACCGAAGGGGGGGACGGAAACTATGGCTACACCTTC. Protein: CATEGGDGNYGYTF.

This clonotype was found many times. The rearrangement uses TRBV5-1 and TRBJ2-7; D uncertain. This CDR3 is built from 15 residues. CDR1 SGHRS and CDR2 YFSETQ come from the germline V gene. Trimming removed 1 base at V and 0 bases at J, with 11 bases between. For the CDR3, the DNA is TGCGCCAGCAGCTTGCTCCCGGCTAGCTCCTACGAGCAGTACTTC. Its protein is CASSLLPASSYEQYF.

In this sample, this clonotype turned up many times. This CDR3 reads CASVGQNYGYTF. CDR3 DNA sequence: TGTGCCAGCGTAGGACAGAACTATGGCTACACCTTC. The V and J genes are TRBV6-5 and TRBJ1-2; D may be TRBD1 (6 bases). Deletions cut 8 bases from V and 2 bases from J, with 9 bases between. The germline V gene encodes CDR1 MNHEY and CDR2 SVGAGI. This CDR3 is 12 amino acids long.

The table lists this clonotype with a few counts. The chain combines TRBV19 with TRBJ1-5; a weak D match, TRBD1 (6 bases). The CDR3 totals 18 residues. V was clipped by 5 bases and J by 2 bases, with 22 bases between them. Germline V lookup: CDR1 LNHDA, CDR2 SQIVND (reference sequence). The CDR3: CASSFGTFNTGGNQPQHF. The CDR3 region has the DNA TGTGCCAGTAGTTTCGGGACATTTAATACTGGGGGCAATCAGCCCCAGCATTTT.

This clonotype was detected ten times or more. This chain uses TRBV12-3 or TRBV12-4 with TRBJ1-1, with 7 nucleotides matching TRBD1. The CDR3 has 12 residues. Trimming at V came to 7 bases and at J to 7 bases, leaving 6 bases not matched to a gene. CDR3 coding DNA: TGTGCCAGCAACCAGGGGGGGGATGAAGCTTTCTTT. Encoded protein: CASNQGGDEAFF.

In regard to this clonotype: A read error may explain this, as a much larger clone is one base away. The chain has TRBV9 and TRBJ2-5; TRBD2 matches 7 bases. The V gene's germline CDR1 is SGDLS and CDR2 YYNGEE. CDR3 length: 16 amino acids. The CDR3 nucleotides are TGTGCCAGCAGCGCCCGGGGACTATTGTACCAAGAGACCCAGCACTTC. Encoded protein: CASSARGLLYQETQHF.

This clonotype was seen many times. The rearrangement links TRBV6-2 or TRBV6-3 to TRBJ1-1; D unclear. The germline V and J ends were trimmed by 6 bases and 10 bases, with 12 bases remaining between them. Germline loops: CDR1 MNHEY, CDR2 SVGEGT. The CDR3 is made up of 11 amino acids. For the CDR3, the DNA is TGTGCCAGCAGCGACTGGTCAGCAGCTTTCTTT. Protein: CASSDWSAAFF.

The genes are TRBV19 and TRBJ1-5, with D hard to call. V lost 7 bases and J lost 4, with 11 bases in between. This CDR3 is 13 amino acids long. Per germline, CDR1 LNHDA and CDR2 SQIVND (reference sequence). CDR3 sequence: CASTPPGNQPQHF. CDR3 DNA: TGTGCCAGTACCCCCCCAGGAAATCAGCCCCAGCATTTT.